This T cell receptor (beta chain) was obtained from a study of molecular identifiers for immune sequencing clone quantification. In its sample, this clonotype was seen many times. Its antigen is still unknown. Libraries for naive CD8 T cells, which were made from roughly 21,000 to 960,000 sorted cells, drew on 10%, 30% or 50% of the RNA. Naive CD8 T cells were sorted, and the gate applied was CD8+CD4-CCR7+CD45RA+. Listed TCR primers and previously described methods were used for bulk TCR libraries. Via MiXCR, TCRdb re-called the PCR reads, giving one row per CDR3 protein. The repertoire holds just under 650,000 distinct CDR3 sequences, just under 20% seen once, with roughly 0.9% in the top ten. Study observations and caveats: The study found clones above 20 RNA copies held over 98% of effector molecules and under 1% in naive cells.

V lost 3 bases and J 0 bases, leaving 6 bases between the germline ends. Germline loops: CDR1 SQVTM, CDR2 ANQGSEA. This CDR3 is 13 amino acids long. The TCR sequence derives from a human donor in good health. Some libraries in this study had Jurkat cell RNA spiked in. The chain links TRBV29-1 to TRBJ2-4, with no clear D. Sequenced input: naive CD8+ T cells from blood, with Jurkat cell RNA spiked in. Described subset: FACS-sorted CD8+CD4-CCR7+CD45RA+ naive T cells. The CDR3 coding sequence is TGCAGCGTTGATGGCGGAGCCAAAAACATTCAGTACTTC. Translated, it gives CSVDGGAKNIQYF.